The 25 T cell receptor beta chains presented below share a single source sample, sequenced in a study of T cell responses to AZD1222 COVID-19 vaccine. Sequencing used immunoSEQ multiplex PCR; TCRdb keeps in-frame clones, though not all of them. The data show approximately 90,000 clones, with around 91% seen just once and more than 7.5% held by the top ten. The sequencing here drew on peripheral blood, taken on day 0 of AZD1222 vaccination. The receptors were gathered from an adult in good health.

The V call is TRBV9, the J call TRBJ1-5; no reliable D call. The CDR3 spans 14 residues. Trimming cost V 1 base and J 4 bases, with 9 bases left between them. The germline gives CDR1 SGDLS, CDR2 YYNGEE. CDR3 nucleotide sequence: TGTGCCAGCAGCGTAAGCGATACTAATCAGCCCCAGCATTTT. It specifies CASSVSDTNQPQHF.

The chain links TRBV29-1 to TRBJ2-2; D ambiguous. The length of the CDR3 is 15 residues. Per germline, CDR1 SQVTM and CDR2 ANQGSEA. The V end lost 5 bases, the J end lost 0 bases, and 13 bases lay between the germline ends. The CDR3 DNA is TGCAGCGTTATGCTGGCGGACGCGAACACCGGGGAGCTGTTTTTT. Its protein product is CSVMLADANTGELFF.

The rearrangement uses TRBV27 and TRBJ1-6; possible D gene TRBD1, 5 bases. The CDR3 spans 15 residues. In germline, CDR1 is MNHEY, CDR2 SMNVEV (reference sequence). With 0 bases removed from V and 14 bases from J, the gap between germline ends came to 17 bases. CDR3: CASSLSVGRHDSLHF. The CDR3 DNA sequence: TGTGCCAGCAGTTTATCGGTGGGACGCCACGATTCCCTCCACTTT.

CDR3 in amino acids: CASSLGTGHATIYGYTF. CDR3 DNA sequence: TGTGCCAGCAGTTTAGGGACAGGGCATGCTACGATCTATGGCTACACCTTC. The chain recombines TRBV27 with TRBJ1-2; TRBD1 aligns across 9 bases. V was clipped by 2 bases and J by 4 bases; unmatched bases: 11. This CDR3 comprises 17 residues. Germline V gene lookup returns CDR1 MNHEY and CDR2 SMNVEV (reference sequence).

The chain joins TRBV19 to TRBJ2-1; 7 positions agree with TRBD1. The junction had 3 bases not matched to a gene; V was cut back by 4 bases and J by 0 bases. Germline values: CDR1 LNHDA, CDR2 SQIVND (reference sequence). The CDR3 has 15 residues. The CDR3 sequence: CASSKQGSSYNEQFF. The DNA for the CDR3 is TGTGCCAGTAGTAAACAGGGGAGCTCCTACAATGAGCAGTTCTTC.

This clone was counted once. The chain carries TRBV7-3 and TRBJ2-3; D is unresolved. The CDR3 length is 14 residues. Per the germline V gene, CDR1 is SGHTA and CDR2 is FQGTGA. Trimming pared 5 bases from V and 5 bases from J, leaving 14 bases between. CDR3 in amino acids: CASSPGPVGDTQYF. Written as DNA, the CDR3 is TGTGCCAGCAGCCCCGGCCCTGTGGGAGATACGCAGTATTTT.

The rearrangement links TRBV6-6 to TRBJ1-1; 10 bases agree with TRBD1. The ends lost 4 bases at V and 0 bases at J; junction bases unmatched: 2. Germline V gene data show CDR1 as MNHNY and CDR2 as SVGAGI (reference sequence). There are 15 residues in the CDR3. This CDR3 is CASSWGTGVNTEAFF. DNA of the CDR3: TGTGCCAGCAGTTGGGGGACAGGGGTGAACACTGAAGCTTTCTTT.

The rearrangement uses TRBV7-8 and TRBJ1-2; TRBD1 is a possible D gene (6 bases). Germline CDR1 is SGHVS and CDR2 is FQNEAQ. The V and J ends lost 5 bases and 4 bases respectively, with 17 bases between them. The CDR3 is made up of 15 amino acids. CDR3 protein: CASSADPTGLYGYTF. CDR3 DNA sequence: TGTGCCAGCAGCGCGGACCCGACAGGTCTCTATGGCTACACCTTC.

This clone was detected only once. The rearrangement links TRBV19 to TRBJ2-1, with 8 bases matching TRBD2. With V trimmed by 6 bases and J by 9 bases, 4 bases remained unmatched. In germline, CDR1 is LNHDA, CDR2 SQIVND (reference sequence). The CDR3 is 12 amino acids. DNA for the CDR3: TGTGCCAGTAGCGGGGGGGCCGGTGAGCAGTTCTTC. It encodes CASSGGAGEQFF.

The chain joins TRBV19 to TRBJ1-4, with 8 bases fitting TRBD1. The CDR3 consists of 15 residues. CDR1 LNHDA and CDR2 SQIVND come from the germline V gene (reference sequence). V was clipped by 5 bases and J by 7 bases; unmatched bases: 9. The CDR3 loop reads CASSARQGTGEKLFF. The DNA for the CDR3 is TGTGCCAGTAGTGCCCGACAGGGGACGGGTGAAAAACTGTTTTTT. The full variable domain, completed using reference TRBV19 and TRBJ1-4, is DGGITQSPKYLFRKEGQNVTLSCEQNLNHDAMYWYRQDPGQGLRLIYYSQIVNDFQKGDIAEGYSVSREKKESFPLTVTSAQKNPTAFYLCASSARQGTGEKLFFGSGTQLSVL.

V usage is TRBV18 and J usage is TRBJ1-3; D not resolved. Germline CDR1 reads KGHSH; CDR2 reads LQKENI. The CDR3 spans 14 residues. Trimming removed 3 bases from V and 0 bases from J, with 6 bases in between. CDR3 in DNA: TGTGCCAGCTCACCGGAGACCTCTGGAAACACCATATATTTT. Protein sequence: CASSPETSGNTIYF.

This chain connects TRBV12-3 or TRBV12-4 to TRBJ2-4, with 10 bases fitting TRBD1. V trimming: 7 bases; J trimming: 8 bases; junction bases outside the gene matches: 5. This CDR3 has 13 amino acids. Written as DNA, the CDR3 is TGTGCCAGCAAGGACAGGGGGGTAGACATTCAGTACTTC. Encoded protein: CASKDRGVDIQYF.

The V call is TRBV11-2, the J call TRBJ2-3, with 12 bases matching TRBD1. After removal of 5 bases from V and 7 bases from J, the junction contained 7 bases not matched to a gene. The CDR3 runs to 15 residues. The germline V gene encodes CDR1 SGHAT and CDR2 FQNNGV. The CDR3 DNA is TGTGCCAGCAGCCCGGGGACAGGGGGCGGGTATACGCAGTATTTT. Translated: CASSPGTGGGYTQYF.

Turning to this clone: Since no conserved phenylalanine or tryptophan closes the CDR3, a read error is the likely cause. The DNA is omitted, as the CDR3 cannot be located on it reliably, and the CDR3 follows TCRdb's listing. The V call is TRBV25-1, the J call TRBJ2-7. Per germline, CDR1 MGHDK and CDR2 SYGVNS. The CDR3 adds up to 11 amino acids, both ends counted. The CDR3 loop reads CASSGPGPPLY.

The chain carries TRBV5-4 and TRBJ2-5; 10 bases are shared with TRBD1. Losses at the gene ends were 3 bases for V and 0 bases for J; bases not matched to a gene: 5. The germline CDR1 and CDR2 sequences are SGHNT and YYREEE (reference sequence). There are 16 residues in the CDR3. The CDR3 sequence: CASSSRDRGDQETQYF. The CDR3 DNA reads TGTGCCAGCAGCTCCCGGGACAGGGGCGACCAAGAGACCCAGTACTTC.

This clone occurred a few times. The identical CDR3 is also encoded by other nucleotide sequences in the sample. This chain links TRBV6-5 with TRBJ1-2, with 8 positions matching TRBD1. This CDR3 has 15 amino acids. Germline V gene sequence: CDR1 MNHEY, CDR2 SVGAGI. V lost 8 bases to trimming and J lost 4 bases; unmatched junction nucleotides: 12. As DNA, the CDR3 is TGTGCCAGCCTATCGGGCAGGGGGCACGTCTATGGCTACACCTTC. It translates to CASLSGRGHVYGYTF.

The V gene is TRBV24-1, the J gene TRBJ1-4; a weak D match, TRBD1 (6 bases). CDR1 is KGHDR and CDR2 is SFDVKD in the germline V gene. The CDR3 spans 14 residues. Trimming removed 5 bases from V and 8 bases from J, with 14 bases in between. CDR3 DNA: TGTGCCACCAGTGGGACCCAGGGGCAGGAAAAACTGTTTTTT. Translated, it gives CATSGTQGQEKLFF.

Remarks on this clone: Additional DNA sequences in this sample encode the identical CDR3. This rearrangement joins TRBV11-3 to TRBJ1-1; D gene unclear. The CDR3 has 13 amino acids. The germline V and J ends were trimmed by 2 bases and 3 bases, with 7 bases remaining between them. Germline assignment: CDR1 SGHNT and CDR2 YENEEA. CDR3 nucleotide sequence: TGTGCCAGCAGCTTATCAAGTTACACTGAAGCTTTCTTT. Translating it yields CASSLSSYTEAFF.

V usage is TRBV3-1 (or the pseudogene TRBV3-2) and J usage is TRBJ1-2, with a weak D call TRBD1 (5 bases). Germline V gives CDR1 LGHDT, CDR2 YNNKEL (reference sequence). This CDR3 has 14 residues. Trimming removed 5 bases at V and 7 bases at J, with 17 bases between. CDR3 region: CASSAPGGGIGYTF. In nucleotides, the CDR3 is TGTGCCAGCAGCGCCCCCGGGGGTGGAATTGGCTACACCTTC.

V usage is TRBV4-3 and J usage is TRBJ1-4; 7 bases align to TRBD1. Unmatched junction bases numbered 8, after V lost 2 bases and J lost 8 bases. Per the germline V gene, CDR1 is LGHNA and CDR2 is YSLEER. The CDR3 covers 15 residues. The DNA for the CDR3 is TGCGCCAGCAGCCAACTGACAGGGCCGACCGAAAAACTGTTTTTT. This gives the protein CASSQLTGPTEKLFF.

The genes are TRBV5-4 and TRBJ2-6, with TRBD1 identical over 8 bases. Trimming at V came to 5 bases and at J to 0 bases, leaving 10 bases not matched to a gene. The CDR3 is 18 amino acids. CDR1 and CDR2 (germline): SGHNT, YYREEE (reference sequence). The CDR3 DNA follows: TGTGCCAGCAGTATTCGGGACAGGTTAAACTCTGGGGCCAACGTCCTGACTTTC. This gives the protein CASSIRDRLNSGANVLTF.

J is TRBJ1-1 and V is TRBV12-3 or TRBV12-4; possibly TRBD1 for D (6 bases). V was cut by 7 bases and J by 1 base, with 10 bases left in between. This CDR3 is built from 13 residues. CDR3 residues: CASTSTGNTEAFF. The CDR3 DNA reads as TGTGCCAGCACCTCGACAGGGAACACTGAAGCTTTCTTT.

The chain links TRBV4-1 to TRBJ2-6, with 9 nucleotides matching TRBD2. Germline CDR1 is MGHRA and CDR2 is YSYEKL. V was pared by 4 bases and J by 5 bases, with 15 bases of the junction left unmatched. CDR3 length equals 19 residues. CDR3 sequence: CASSRIIAGDGVRANVLTF. CDR3 coding DNA: TGCGCCAGCAGCCGGATTATAGCGGGGGATGGCGTGAGGGCCAACGTCCTGACTTTC.

The chain carries TRBV9 and TRBJ1-1; 8 bases align to TRBD1. The CDR3 extends over 15 amino acids. Germline values: CDR1 SGDLS, CDR2 YYNGEE. The V segment lost 3 bases and the J segment 4 bases; nucleotides outside the gene matches: 8. CDR3 in DNA: TGTGCCAGCAGCGCCACGCAGGGGGCCGTCACTGAAGCTTTCTTT. This encodes CASSATQGAVTEAFF.

This clone was seen once. This chain uses TRBV3-1 (or the pseudogene TRBV3-2) with TRBJ2-1; no clear D. The V end was cut by 3 bases, the J end by 2 bases, with 11 bases between. This CDR3 region has 15 residues. The germline CDR1 and CDR2 sequences are LGHDT and YNNKEL (reference sequence). CDR3 DNA sequence: TGTGCCAGCAGCCACGCTAGAATTCCCTACAATGAGCAGTTCTTC. Residues: CASSHARIPYNEQFF.